The TCR beta chain described here comes from a study of T-cell memory formation after mild COVID-19. Study-level information: The TCR clusters were mostly specific to one donor. General study findings and limits: The main location of contracting CD4+ clones was CM and EM, and that of contracting CD8+ clones was EMRA. Memory from before infection featured some responding clones, which suggests cross-reactive memory joined.

V trimming: 5 bases; J trimming: 9 bases; junction bases outside the gene matches: 11. In germline, CDR1 is MNHNY, CDR2 SVGAGI (reference sequence). This CDR3 contains 14 residues. Sample barcodes and UMIs were carried by the TCR alpha and TCR beta cDNA libraries that 5'RACE generated with constant-segment primers. TCRdb itself ran the 5' RACE reads through MiXCR, one entry per CDR3 protein. The profile shows some 440,000 distinct CDR3 sequences, 20% to 30% of them singletons. In its sample, this clonotype was seen a few times. As yet, its antigen is unknown. The sequence came from an adult woman who had mild COVID-19 (a few samples of this study predate the infection). Cell type and time point are not known. J is TRBJ1-1 and V is TRBV6-6; 8 nucleotides agree with TRBD1. Sequenced material: PBMCs or a T cell subset sorted from them (not recorded which). CDR3 protein: CASSMSRDRFKAFF. In nucleotides, the CDR3 is TGTGCCAGCAGTATGTCCCGGGACAGGTTTAAAGCTTTCTTT.